This TCR beta chain was recovered during a study of T cells in Graves' hyperthyroidism and ophthalmopathy. TCR beta CDR3 region amplification was performed from RNA transcripts. RT-PCR in the first round (using the HTBI primer set) targeted the TCR CDR3. TCRdb passed the multiplex PCR reads through MiXCR, listing each CDR3 protein once. This table has hundreds of thousands of distinct CDR3 sequences, around a quarter appearing once. The sample holds many counts of this clonotype. V shed 4 bases and J shed 0 bases, with 12 bases lying between them. Looked up from germline, CDR1 is SGHTA and CDR2 is FQGNSA. There are 15 residues in the CDR3.

The sequence was obtained from a woman aged 25 to 39 with Graves' ophthalmopathy. Sequences were obtained from blood. The V and J genes are TRBV7-2 and TRBJ1-1; no definite D call. The CDR3: CASSSWTGMNTEAFF. The DNA for the CDR3 is TGTGCCAGCAGCTCTTGGACGGGAATGAACACTGAAGCTTTCTTT.